This T cell receptor beta chain was profiled in a study of post-analysis software for immune sequencing data. Whole-study results and caveats: The five TRBV segments detected at higher frequency in patients than in controls included TRBV5-6, TRBV5-1 and TRBV20-1.

CDR3 length equals 15 residues. The V segment lost 4 bases and the J segment 7 bases; nucleotides outside the gene matches: 11. Germline V gene lookup returns CDR1 SGHRS and CDR2 YFSETQ. Regarding this clonotype: The target antigen is unknown.

Unique molecular identifiers were built into the TCR beta cDNA libraries. From the PCR reads, TCRdb called clonotypes with MiXCR, one entry per CDR3 protein. The data show approximately 400,000 distinct CDR3 sequences, with about a third seen just once and 13% held by the top ten. The sequence came from a girl aged 10-17 years with multiple sclerosis. The rearrangement uses TRBV5-1 and TRBJ2-5; 9 positions match TRBD1. The sample was blood. The DNA of the CDR3 is TGCGCCAGCAGCGGGGAAGGGACAGGGAAGGGGACCCAGTACTTC. It is translated as CASSGEGTGKGTQYF.